Below, 26 T cell receptor beta chains from the same sample are listed, as sequenced in a study of cytomegalovirus exposure and HLA in healthy donors. The study ran its PCR with 60 Vbeta and 13 Jbeta primers. The table came from immunoSEQ multiplex PCR; TCRdb's copy has only in-frame clones and leaves some out. The sample lists 70,000 to 95,000 clones, about four fifths occurring once. The sample consisted of PBMCs. These receptors came from a woman aged 25 to 45 in good health and CMV-seronegative.

V usage is TRBV4-2 and J usage is TRBJ2-2; D not resolved. Trimming shortened V by 4 bases and J by 6 bases, and 3 bases separated the two germline ends. Germline loops: CDR1 LGHNA, CDR2 YNFKEQ. The CDR3 spans 11 residues. CDR3 protein: CASSLAGELFF. CDR3 nucleotides: TGTGCCAGCAGCCTCGCCGGGGAGCTGTTTTTT.

Comments on this clone: Because the CDR3 is missing its conserved closing phenylalanine or tryptophan, this is likely a read error. The chain has TRBV5-1 and TRBJ2-7; TRBD1 aligns across 9 bases. Germline V gene sequence: CDR1 SGHRS, CDR2 YFSETQ. Germline trimming cut 0 bases from V and 3 bases from J; bases unmatched to any gene: 16. This CDR3 contains 19 residues. As DNA, the CDR3 is TGCGCCAGCAGCTTGGGGGGACAGGGCACGCCACTTATCAACTACGAGCAGTACCTC. Translated, it gives CASSLGGQGTPLINYEQYL.

The chain couples TRBV28 to TRBJ2-7; 10 nucleotides line up with TRBD2. CDR1 is MDHEN and CDR2 is SYDVKM in the germline V gene. The CDR3 spans 16 residues. The V segment lost 4 bases and the J segment 2 bases; nucleotides outside the gene matches: 8. The CDR3 region has the DNA TGTGCCAGCAGTTGGTCTCGAGCGGGAGGGACCTACGAGCAGTACTTC. Translated, it gives CASSWSRAGGTYEQYF.

This clone has just one count. The chain combines TRBV29-1 with TRBJ2-2, with a possible D match to TRBD2 (5 bases). The CDR3 sequence is 13 residues long. Trimming took off 5 bases at V and 6 bases at J, with 13 bases between the two ends. Germline CDR1 SQVTM, CDR2 ANQGSEA. CDR3 region: CSVSNTSPGELFF. Here the CDR3 DNA reads TGCAGCGTTTCCAACACTAGTCCCGGGGAGCTGTTTTTT.

V is TRBV10-3 and J is TRBJ2-5; 8 nucleotides align to TRBD2. Gene TRBJ2-7 matches the end of the DNA better, so the J call may be wrong. The CDR3 is 15 amino acids. Germline V gene lookup returns CDR1 ENHRY and CDR2 SYGVKD. As DNA, the CDR3 is TGTGCCATCAGTCTGAGCGGGAGCGGTGGGTACGAGCAGTACTTC. Translating gives CAISLSGSGGYEQYF.

V and J are TRBV7-9 and TRBJ2-5; D is possibly TRBD2 (5 bases). In germline, CDR1 is SEHNR, CDR2 FQNEAQ (reference sequence). The CDR3 consists of 13 residues. Trimming took 5 bases from V and 5 from J, leaving 12 bases between them. The CDR3 DNA is TGTGCCAGCAGCCGAGGGATGGACGAGACCCAGTACTTC. Translation gives CASSRGMDETQYF.

The chain combines TRBV4-3 with TRBJ2-7; TRBD1 matches at 7 bases. This CDR3 contains 14 residues. J gave up 2 bases and V 3 bases, and 4 bases lay outside the gene matches. The germline V gene encodes CDR1 LGHNA and CDR2 YSLEER. The CDR3 here is CASSHSQGAYEQYF. Here the CDR3 DNA reads TGCGCCAGCAGCCATAGCCAGGGGGCCTACGAGCAGTACTTC.

The chain uses TRBV2 and TRBJ2-1, with TRBD2 matching 7 bases. The CDR3 has 14 amino acids. Germline CDR1 reads SNHLY; CDR2 reads FYNNEI. The ends lost 6 bases at V and 3 bases at J; junction bases unmatched: 5. The CDR3 region is CASRASGYYNEQFF. The CDR3 nucleotides are TGTGCCAGCAGGGCTAGCGGTTACTACAATGAGCAGTTCTTC.

The gene calls are TRBV28 and TRBJ1-2; tentatively, D is TRBD1 (5 bases). The germline V and J ends were trimmed by 3 bases and 6 bases, with 8 bases remaining between them. The CDR3 has 12 amino acids. The germline gives CDR1 MDHEN, CDR2 SYDVKM. The CDR3 region is CASSFRGNGYTF. CDR3 nucleotides: TGTGCCAGCAGTTTTCGGGGGAATGGCTACACCTTC.

In its sample, this clone was seen a few times. The rearrangement links TRBV9 to TRBJ2-7, with 13 bases fitting TRBD2. Germline CDR1 SGDLS, CDR2 YYNGEE. The CDR3 sequence is 15 residues long. The V segment lost 4 bases and the J segment 3 bases; nucleotides outside the gene matches: 4. The CDR3 coding sequence is TGTGCCAGCAGCCCCGGGACTAGCGGGATCTACGAGCAGTACTTC. Translating it yields CASSPGTSGIYEQYF.

Comments on this clone: Since no conserved phenylalanine or tryptophan closes the CDR3, a read error is the likely cause. It is unclear where the CDR3 begins or ends on the DNA, so no DNA is shown, and the CDR3 is as TCRdb lists it. J is TRBJ1-2 and V is TRBV20-1; the table names TRBD1, a call not compared with the DNA. The CDR3 is 11 amino acids in total, end residues counted. Germline V gene lookup returns CDR1 DFQATT and CDR2 SNEGSKA (reference sequence). The chain's CDR3 is CSARRGTIGGL.

This clone was seen a single time. V usage is TRBV14 and J usage is TRBJ2-3; a weak D match, TRBD2 (5 bases). With 0 bases removed from V and 1 base from J, the gap between germline ends came to 17 bases. CDR1 and CDR2 (germline): SGHDN, FVKESK. This CDR3 contains 18 residues. The CDR3 region has the DNA TGTGCCAGCAGCCAAGATCCCCGGCTAGGGCGGGGCACAGATACGCAGTATTTT. Residues: CASSQDPRLGRGTDTQYF.

V usage is TRBV6-1 and J usage is TRBJ1-5, with 7 nucleotides matching TRBD1. There are 15 residues in the CDR3. Germline loops: CDR1 MNHNS, CDR2 SASEGT. V shed 0 bases, J shed 4 bases, and the junction held 3 bases outside the gene matches. The CDR3 is CASSEARGRNQPQHF. The CDR3 bases are TGTGCCAGCAGTGAAGCGAGGGGGCGGAATCAGCCCCAGCATTTT.

The rearrangement joins TRBV5-1 to TRBJ2-6; 9 nucleotides agree with TRBD2. This CDR3 is 18 amino acids long. Germline V lookup: CDR1 SGHRS, CDR2 YFSETQ. V lost 0 bases to trimming and J lost 0 bases; unmatched junction nucleotides: 4. Here the CDR3 DNA reads TGCGCCAGCAGCTTGGAGGTAGCGGGAGTCTCTGGGGCCAACGTCCTGACTTTC. The encoded protein is CASSLEVAGVSGANVLTF. Based on the CDR3 plus reference TRBV5-1 and TRBJ2-6, the full variable domain is KAGVTQTPRYLIKTRGQQVTLSCSPISGHRSVSWYQQTPGQGLQFLFEYFSETQRNKGNFPGRFSGRQFSNSRSEMNVSTLELGDSALYLCASSLEVAGVSGANVLTFGAGSRLTVL.

V gene TRBV6-5 combines with J gene TRBJ1-2; 7 positions agree with TRBD1. J lost 7 bases, V lost 2 bases, and 10 bases had no gene match. CDR3 length equals 15 residues. Germline CDR1 is MNHEY and CDR2 is SVGAGI. CDR3 region: CASSYRARQGRGYTF. As DNA, the CDR3 is TGTGCCAGCAGTTACCGAGCTAGACAGGGACGTGGCTACACCTTC.

The chain uses TRBV10-3 and TRBJ2-1, with 12 bases aligning to TRBD2. V was clipped by 6 bases and J by 5 bases; unmatched bases: 20. This CDR3 region has 20 residues. Germline CDR1 is ENHRY and CDR2 is SYGVKD. The CDR3 coding sequence is TGTGCCATCAGAGGAATACCACGCTCGGGACTAGCGGGCGACAACAATGAGCAGTTCTTC. It translates to CAIRGIPRSGLAGDNNEQFF.

This clone turned up a few times. The chain is built from TRBV5-4 and TRBJ1-1, with unresolved D. Germline loops: CDR1 SGHNT, CDR2 YYREEE (reference sequence). Trimming shortened V by 2 bases and J by 6 bases, and 5 bases separated the two germline ends. There are 11 residues in the CDR3. CDR3 bases: TGTGCCAGCAGCTTCTACTCTGAAGCTTTCTTT. Its protein product is CASSFYSEAFF.

This chain joins TRBV2 and TRBJ1-4, with a tentative D call TRBD1 (5 bases). The CDR3 totals 14 residues. Germline CDR1 SNHLY, CDR2 FYNNEI. Deletions cut 7 bases from V and 8 bases from J, with 17 bases between. The CDR3 DNA follows: TGTGCCAGCACCAGGGACGGGGGTCAGGAAAAACTGTTTTTT. Amino acids: CASTRDGGQEKLFF.

J is TRBJ2-3 and V is TRBV7-9; 12 nucleotides match TRBD2. With V trimmed by 10 bases and J by 2 bases, 4 bases remained unmatched. The CDR3 length is 14 residues. Germline-derived CDR1 and CDR2 are SEHNR and FQNEAQ (reference sequence). CDR3 residues: CAIGLAGYTDTQYF. Written as DNA, the CDR3 is TGTGCCATCGGACTAGCGGGATACACAGATACGCAGTATTTT.

The chain uses TRBV7-3 and TRBJ2-5; TRBD1 matches 9 bases. This CDR3 is 14 amino acids long. Germline lookup yields CDR1 SGHTA and CDR2 FQGTGA. After removal of 5 bases from V and 2 bases from J, the junction contained 3 bases not matched to a gene. The CDR3 DNA sequence: TGTGCCAGCAGCCAGGACAGGGGACAAGAGACCCAGTACTTC. This sequence encodes CASSQDRGQETQYF.

The rearrangement joins TRBV5-5 to TRBJ1-1, with TRBD1 matching over 10 bases. Germline lookup yields CDR1 SGHKS and CDR2 YYEKEE (reference sequence). With V trimmed by 4 bases and J by 5 bases, 14 bases remained unmatched. This CDR3 is 17 amino acids long. This CDR3 is CASSADKRTGGETEAFF. The CDR3 bases are TGTGCCAGCAGCGCGGATAAACGGACAGGGGGGGAAACTGAAGCTTTCTTT.

V and J are TRBV19 and TRBJ2-7; TRBD2 is a possible D gene (5 bases). This CDR3 is built from 13 residues. Per germline, CDR1 LNHDA and CDR2 SQIVND (reference sequence). V dropped 3 bases and J dropped 4 bases, with 10 bases sitting between them. The CDR3: CASSIGSEYEQYF. CDR3 bases: TGTGCCAGTAGTATTGGTAGCGAATACGAGCAGTACTTC.

As regards this clone: An end of the junction does not agree with germline; a read error may underlie this. V usage is TRBV18 and J usage is TRBJ2-5, with 7 nucleotides matching TRBD1. The CDR3 spans 11 residues. CDR1 is KGHSH, CDR2 LQKENI, per germline. CDR3 bases: TGTGCCAGCTCACTCACCGGGACAGTTAACTTC. It encodes CASSLTGTVNF.

The chain recombines TRBV18 with TRBJ2-1, with D unclear. The CDR3 loop spans 17 amino acids. V dropped 5 bases and J dropped 1 base, with 18 bases sitting between them. CDR1 KGHSH and CDR2 LQKENI come from the germline V gene. CDR3 region: CASSVNWFPSSYNEQFF. The CDR3 DNA is TGTGCCAGCTCAGTAAACTGGTTTCCGTCTTCCTACAATGAGCAGTTCTTC.

The chain links TRBV7-6 to TRBJ2-1; tentatively, D is TRBD2 (6 bases). The CDR3 extends over 17 amino acids. Between the trimmed V and J ends, which lost 1 base and 0 bases, there was a span of 13 bases. The V gene's germline CDR1 is SGHVS and CDR2 FNYEAQ. The CDR3 sequence is CASSLEAGPSSYNEQFF. The CDR3, as DNA: TGTGCCAGCAGCTTAGAGGCGGGGCCGAGCTCCTACAATGAGCAGTTCTTC.

The chain employs TRBV11-2 and TRBJ2-6; D is unclear. The V end lost 0 bases, the J end lost 2 bases, and 8 bases lay between the germline ends. This CDR3 contains 16 residues. Germline V CDR1 and CDR2: SGHAT, FQNNGV. The CDR3 region has the DNA TGTGCCAGCAGCTTAGATCGGAGTGCTGGGGCCAACGTCCTGACTTTC. Its translation: CASSLDRSAGANVLTF.